The clone carrying this T cell receptor beta chain was seen at least ten times. Its cognate antigen is unknown. The data were obtained in a study of T cells after yellow fever vaccination. TCRdb re-analysed the 5' RACE reads in MiXCR, keeping a single row per CDR3 protein. Here the sample spans approximately 240,000 distinct CDR3 sequences, roughly 3.5% being singletons. Notes on the study in general: After the booster, approximately 96% of CD4 and 88% of CD8 primary-response clones were re-detected. Shared CD4/CD8 clonotypes were a small share, likely from convergent recombination.

The trim removed 0 bases at V and 3 bases at J, leaving 4 bases unmatched. Germline lookup yields CDR1 SGHTA and CDR2 FQGTGA. This CDR3 spans 15 amino acids. This clonotype originated in a man younger than 30 who received the YFV17D yellow fever vaccine. The chain recombines TRBV7-3 with TRBJ1-1; 7 bases match TRBD1. The material sequenced was PBMCs, taken 15 days after the yellow fever booster vaccination. The CDR3 loop is CASSLTQGVDTEAFF. CDR3 bases: TGTGCCAGCAGCTTAACTCAGGGGGTGGACACTGAAGCTTTCTTT.